What follows is one T cell receptor beta chain and its context. The target antigen is unknown. Other DNA sequences within the sample encode an identical CDR3. The CDR3 totals 14 residues. With V trimmed by 3 bases and J by 7 bases, 7 bases remained unmatched. Germline CDR1 and CDR2: LNHNV and YYDKDF (reference sequence). The record originates from a study of OX40 agonist ivuxolimab in advanced cancers. Across the whole study: Every 2 weeks, ivuxolimab was infused into the patients intravenously at between 0.01 and 10 mg/kg. Males comprised 70% to 90% of the group, whose mean age was about 60 years (range about 23 to 80). General study points: Average numbers of expanded clones were greater in CD8+ T cells than in CD4+.

Generated by immunoSEQ multiplex PCR, the TCRdb table keeps only in-frame clones and is missing some. Of 100,000 to 140,000 clones in the sample, around 90% were seen once. The starting material was CD4+ or CD8+ T cells sorted from blood, obtained in a trial of the OX40 agonist ivuxolimab. This chain joins TRBV15 and TRBJ1-2; 8 nucleotides match TRBD1. The receptor comes from an adult with an advanced solid tumor such as melanoma, head and neck, liver or kidney cancer. In DNA, the CDR3 is TGTGCCACCAGCAGGGGGCAGGGGGCTGGTGGCTACACCTTC. Residues: CATSRGQGAGGYTF.